This T cell receptor beta chain comes out of a study of shared clonotypes between healthy human individuals. The CDR3 totals 13 residues. The germline V gene has CDR1 MNHNY and CDR2 SVGAGI (reference sequence). Trimming shortened V by 8 bases and J by 0 bases, and 8 bases separated the two germline ends. Clones were sequenced by immunoSEQ multiplex PCR, and TCRdb holds only the in-frame ones, with some missing. In the table there are about 1 million clones, around 76% of which are singletons. This TCR was recovered from a man between 18 and 35 years old in good health. The chain has TRBV6-6 and TRBJ2-4; D not certain. The sequenced sample was memory CD4+ T cells sorted from blood. Subset specified: CD45RA-negative fraction. The CDR3: CASGWSAKNIQYF. Here the CDR3 DNA reads TGTGCCAGCGGGTGGTCAGCCAAAAACATTCAGTACTTC.